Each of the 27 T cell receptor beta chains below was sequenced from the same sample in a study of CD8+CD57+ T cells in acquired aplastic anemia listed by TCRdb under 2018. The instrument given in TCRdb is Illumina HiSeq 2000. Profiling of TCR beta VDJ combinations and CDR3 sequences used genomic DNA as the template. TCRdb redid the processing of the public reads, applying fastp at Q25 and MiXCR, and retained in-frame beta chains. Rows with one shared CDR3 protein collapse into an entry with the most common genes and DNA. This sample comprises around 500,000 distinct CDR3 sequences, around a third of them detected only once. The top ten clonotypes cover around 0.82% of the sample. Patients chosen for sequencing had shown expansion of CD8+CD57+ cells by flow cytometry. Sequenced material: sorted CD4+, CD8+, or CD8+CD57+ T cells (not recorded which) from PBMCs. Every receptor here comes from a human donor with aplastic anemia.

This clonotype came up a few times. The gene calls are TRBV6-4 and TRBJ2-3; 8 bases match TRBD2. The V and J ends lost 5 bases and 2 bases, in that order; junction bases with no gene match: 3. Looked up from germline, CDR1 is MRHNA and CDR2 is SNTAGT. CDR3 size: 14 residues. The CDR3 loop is CASSISGNTDTQYF. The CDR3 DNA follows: TGTGCCAGCAGTATTAGCGGGAACACAGATACGCAGTATTTT.

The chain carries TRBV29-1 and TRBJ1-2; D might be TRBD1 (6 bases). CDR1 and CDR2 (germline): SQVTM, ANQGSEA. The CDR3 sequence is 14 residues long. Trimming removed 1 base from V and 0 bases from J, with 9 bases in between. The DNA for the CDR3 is TGCAGCGTTGAAGTGGACAGTCCTAACTATGGCTACACCTTC. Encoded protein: CSVEVDSPNYGYTF.

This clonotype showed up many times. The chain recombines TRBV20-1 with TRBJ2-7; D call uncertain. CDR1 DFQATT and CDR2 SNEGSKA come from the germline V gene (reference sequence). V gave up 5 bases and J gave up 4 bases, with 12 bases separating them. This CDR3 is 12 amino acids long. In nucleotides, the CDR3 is TGCAGTGCTCTCAGGCCCCCTTACGAGCAGTACTTC. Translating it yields CSALRPPYEQYF.

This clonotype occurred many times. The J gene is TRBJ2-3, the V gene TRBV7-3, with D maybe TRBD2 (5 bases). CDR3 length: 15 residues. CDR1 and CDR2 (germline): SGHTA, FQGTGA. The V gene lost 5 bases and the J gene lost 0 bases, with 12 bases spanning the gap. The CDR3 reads CASSRVSASTDTQYF. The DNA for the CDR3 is TGTGCCAGCAGCCGAGTTAGCGCCAGCACAGATACGCAGTATTTT.

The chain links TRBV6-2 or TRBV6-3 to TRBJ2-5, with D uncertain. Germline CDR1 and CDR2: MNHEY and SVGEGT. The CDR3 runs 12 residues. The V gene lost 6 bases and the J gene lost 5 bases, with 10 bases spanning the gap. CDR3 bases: TGTGCCAGCAGGACCAGCTACGAGACCCAGTACTTC. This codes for CASRTSYETQYF.

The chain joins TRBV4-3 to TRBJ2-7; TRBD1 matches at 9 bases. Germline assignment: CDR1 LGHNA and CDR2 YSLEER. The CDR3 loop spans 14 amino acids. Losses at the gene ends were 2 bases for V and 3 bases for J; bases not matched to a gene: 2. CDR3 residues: CASSQLDRGYEQYF. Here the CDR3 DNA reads TGCGCCAGCAGCCAATTGGACAGGGGCTACGAGCAGTACTTC.

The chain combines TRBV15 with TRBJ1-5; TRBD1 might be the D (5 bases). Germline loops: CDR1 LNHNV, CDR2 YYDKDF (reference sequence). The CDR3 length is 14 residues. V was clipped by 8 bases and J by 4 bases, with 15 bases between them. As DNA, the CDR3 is TGTGCCACCGCGCCTGGGGACTCTAATCAGCCCCAGCATTTT. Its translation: CATAPGDSNQPQHF.

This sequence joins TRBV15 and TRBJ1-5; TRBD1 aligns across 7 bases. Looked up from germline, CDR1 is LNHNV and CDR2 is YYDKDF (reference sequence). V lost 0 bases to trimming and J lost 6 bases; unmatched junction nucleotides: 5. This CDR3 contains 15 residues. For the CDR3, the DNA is TGTGCCACCAGCAGAGATCTAGGGGGCGGTCAGCCCCAGCATTTT. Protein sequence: CATSRDLGGGQPQHF. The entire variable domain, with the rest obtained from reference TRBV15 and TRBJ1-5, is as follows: DAMVIQNPRYQVTQFGKPVTLSCSQTLNHNVMYWYQQKSSQAPKLLFHYYDKDFNNEADTPDNFQSRRPNTSFCFLDIRSPGLGDTAMYLCATSRDLGGGQPQHFGDGTRLSIL.

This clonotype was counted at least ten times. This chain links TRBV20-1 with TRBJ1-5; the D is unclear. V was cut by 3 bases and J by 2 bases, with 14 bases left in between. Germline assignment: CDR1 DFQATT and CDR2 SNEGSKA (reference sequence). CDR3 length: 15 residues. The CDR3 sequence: CSASASLWGNQPQHF. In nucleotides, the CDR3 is TGCAGTGCTAGTGCATCTTTATGGGGCAATCAGCCCCAGCATTTT.

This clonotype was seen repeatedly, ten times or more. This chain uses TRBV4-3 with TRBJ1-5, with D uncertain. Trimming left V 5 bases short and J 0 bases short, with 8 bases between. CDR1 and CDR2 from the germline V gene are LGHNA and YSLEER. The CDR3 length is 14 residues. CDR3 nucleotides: TGCGCCAGCAGCACCGACTATAGCAATCAGCCCCAGCATTTT. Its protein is CASSTDYSNQPQHF.

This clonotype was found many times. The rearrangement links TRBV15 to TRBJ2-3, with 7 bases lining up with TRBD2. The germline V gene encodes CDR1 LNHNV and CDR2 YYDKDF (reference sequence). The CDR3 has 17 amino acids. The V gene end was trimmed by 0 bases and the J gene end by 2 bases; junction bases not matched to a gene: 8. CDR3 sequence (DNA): TGTGCCACCAGCAGAGATGTGATGGGACTAACCACAGATACGCAGTATTTT. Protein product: CATSRDVMGLTTDTQYF.

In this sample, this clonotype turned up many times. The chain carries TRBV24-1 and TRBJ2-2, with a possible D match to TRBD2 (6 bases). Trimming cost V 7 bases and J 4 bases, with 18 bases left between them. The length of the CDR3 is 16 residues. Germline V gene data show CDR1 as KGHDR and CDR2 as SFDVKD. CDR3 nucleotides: TGTGCCACCAGCGGTTTTCGTTCGGGGGTCACCGGGGAGCTGTTTTTT. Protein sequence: CATSGFRSGVTGELFF.

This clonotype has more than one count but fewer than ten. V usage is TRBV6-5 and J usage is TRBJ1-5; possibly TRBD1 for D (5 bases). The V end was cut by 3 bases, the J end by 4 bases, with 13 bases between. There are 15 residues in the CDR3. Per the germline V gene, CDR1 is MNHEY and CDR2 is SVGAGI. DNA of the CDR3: TGTGCCAGCAGTTATGAAAATAAGGGGAATCAGCCCCAGCATTTT. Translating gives CASSYENKGNQPQHF.

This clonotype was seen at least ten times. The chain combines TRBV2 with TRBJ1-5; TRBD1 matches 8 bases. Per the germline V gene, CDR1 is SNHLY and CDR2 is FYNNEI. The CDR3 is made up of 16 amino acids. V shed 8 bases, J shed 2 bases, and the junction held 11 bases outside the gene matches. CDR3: CASGRQGRGGNQPQHF. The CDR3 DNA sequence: TGTGCCAGCGGCAGACAGGGGAGGGGTGGCAATCAGCCCCAGCATTTT.

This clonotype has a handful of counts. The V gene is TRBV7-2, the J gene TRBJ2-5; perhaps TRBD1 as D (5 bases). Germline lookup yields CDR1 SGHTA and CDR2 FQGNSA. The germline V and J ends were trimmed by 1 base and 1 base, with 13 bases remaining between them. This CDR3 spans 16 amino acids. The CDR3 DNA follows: TGTGCCAGCAGCTTAGTATTATCAGGGTCCCAAGAGACCCAGTACTTC. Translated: CASSLVLSGSQETQYF.

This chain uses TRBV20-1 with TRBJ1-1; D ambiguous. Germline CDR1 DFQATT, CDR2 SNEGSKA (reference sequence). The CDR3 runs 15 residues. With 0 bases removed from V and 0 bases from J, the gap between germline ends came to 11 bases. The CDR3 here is CSAREWTLLNTEAFF. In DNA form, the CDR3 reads TGCAGTGCTAGAGAATGGACGCTTTTGAACACTGAAGCTTTCTTT.

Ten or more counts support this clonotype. The CDR3 region is CSARGPSSYNSPLHF. CDR3 DNA sequence: TGCAGTGCTAGAGGACCTAGCTCCTATAATTCACCCCTCCACTTT. V and J are TRBV20-1 and TRBJ1-6; D unclear. V lost 1 base and J 0 bases, leaving 7 bases between the germline ends. CDR3 length equals 15 residues. CDR1 DFQATT and CDR2 SNEGSKA come from the germline V gene (reference sequence).

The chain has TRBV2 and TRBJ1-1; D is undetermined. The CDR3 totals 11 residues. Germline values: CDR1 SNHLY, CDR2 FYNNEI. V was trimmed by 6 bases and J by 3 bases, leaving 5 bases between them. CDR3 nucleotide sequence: TGTGCCAGCAGGGTCGACACTGAAGCTTTCTTT. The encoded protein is CASRVDTEAFF.

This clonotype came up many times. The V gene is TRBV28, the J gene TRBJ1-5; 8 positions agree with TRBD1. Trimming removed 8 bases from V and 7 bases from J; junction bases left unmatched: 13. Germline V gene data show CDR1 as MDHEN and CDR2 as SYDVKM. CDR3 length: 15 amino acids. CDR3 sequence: CASREQTGAGQPQHF. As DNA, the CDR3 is TGTGCCAGCCGAGAACAGACAGGGGCAGGACAGCCCCAGCATTTT.

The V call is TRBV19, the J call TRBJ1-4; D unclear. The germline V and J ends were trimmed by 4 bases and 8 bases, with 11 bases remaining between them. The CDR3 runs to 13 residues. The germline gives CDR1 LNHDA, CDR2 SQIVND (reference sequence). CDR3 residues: CASSTGFGEKLFF. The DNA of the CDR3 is TGTGCCAGTAGTACAGGATTTGGAGAAAAACTGTTTTTT.

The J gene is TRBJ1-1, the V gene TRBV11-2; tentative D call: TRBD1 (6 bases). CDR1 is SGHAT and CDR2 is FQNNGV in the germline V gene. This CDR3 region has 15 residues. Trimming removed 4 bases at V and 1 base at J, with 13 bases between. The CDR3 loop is CASSSGVVSNTEAFF. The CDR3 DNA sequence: TGTGCCAGCAGCTCAGGGGTGGTCTCGAACACTGAAGCTTTCTTT.

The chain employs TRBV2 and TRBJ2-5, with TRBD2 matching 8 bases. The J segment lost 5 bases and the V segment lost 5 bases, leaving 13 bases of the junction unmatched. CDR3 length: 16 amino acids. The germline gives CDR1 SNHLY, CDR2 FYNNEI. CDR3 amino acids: CASSLSYGRARETQYF. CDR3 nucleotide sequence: TGTGCCAGCAGTTTATCATACGGGAGGGCCCGGGAGACCCAGTACTTC.

The CDR3 DNA follows: TGCGCCAGCAGCCCCGGGGCCCTAAGAACCTACGAGCAGTACTTC. Translation gives CASSPGALRTYEQYF. The chain has TRBV5-1 and TRBJ2-7; D may match TRBD1 or TRBD2 (5 bases each). Between the trimmed V and J ends, which lost 4 bases and 2 bases, there was a span of 16 bases. The germline V gene encodes CDR1 SGHRS and CDR2 YFSETQ. The CDR3 consists of 15 residues.

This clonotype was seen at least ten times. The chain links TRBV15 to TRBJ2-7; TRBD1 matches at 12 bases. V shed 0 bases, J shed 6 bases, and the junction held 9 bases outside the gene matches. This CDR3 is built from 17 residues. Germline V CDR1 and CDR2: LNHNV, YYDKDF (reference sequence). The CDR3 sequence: CATSRERGGTGGFEQYF. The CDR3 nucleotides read TGTGCCACCAGCAGAGAACGAGGGGGGACAGGGGGCTTCGAGCAGTACTTC. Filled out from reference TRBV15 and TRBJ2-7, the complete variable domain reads DAMVIQNPRYQVTQFGKPVTLSCSQTLNHNVMYWYQQKSSQAPKLLFHYYDKDFNNEADTPDNFQSRRPNTSFCFLDIRSPGLGDTAMYLCATSRERGGTGGFEQYFGPGTRLTVT.

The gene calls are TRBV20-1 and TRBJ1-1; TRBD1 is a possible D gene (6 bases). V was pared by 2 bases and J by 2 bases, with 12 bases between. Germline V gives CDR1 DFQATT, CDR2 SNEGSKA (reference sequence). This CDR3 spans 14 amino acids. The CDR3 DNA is TGCAGTGCTAGAACCCAGGGGATAAACACTGAAGCTTTCTTT. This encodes CSARTQGINTEAFF.

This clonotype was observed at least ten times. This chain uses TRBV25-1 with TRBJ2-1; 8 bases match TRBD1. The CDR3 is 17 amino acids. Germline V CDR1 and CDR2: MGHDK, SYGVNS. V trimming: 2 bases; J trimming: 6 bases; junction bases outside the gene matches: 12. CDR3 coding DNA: TGTGCCAGCAGTGAAGTCAAGGGACAGGCTTCGAGCAATGAGCAGTTCTTC. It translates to CASSEVKGQASSNEQFF.

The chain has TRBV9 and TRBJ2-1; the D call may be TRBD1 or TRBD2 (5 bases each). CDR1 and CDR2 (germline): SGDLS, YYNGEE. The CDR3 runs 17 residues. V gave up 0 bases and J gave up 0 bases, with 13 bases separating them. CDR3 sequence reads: CASSVAVPGSSYNEQFF. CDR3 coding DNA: TGTGCCAGCAGCGTAGCGGTTCCAGGGAGCTCCTACAATGAGCAGTTCTTC.